One and the same sample provided the 5 T cell receptor beta chains below, sequenced in a study of human T cells and chemical hapten exposure. The library attached unique molecular identifiers to individual cDNA molecules. MiXCR was run by TCRdb on the reads, yielding one entry per CDR3 protein. The sample lists 2,500 to 3,000 distinct CDR3 sequences; over 35% were seen once. The treatment: therapeutic diphenylcyclopropenone sensitization with weekly scalp DPC. Here the sequenced sample was whole blood, taken before DPC sensitization or 2, 6, or about 24 weeks after (not recorded which). The receptors here all came from an adult with alopecia areata. Some clones in this sample may be carry-over from other donors' samples. This table probably holds off-target reads from a library built for another chain.

The V call is TRBV20-1, the J call TRBJ2-5; the D is unclear. CDR1 is DFQATT and CDR2 is SNEGSKA in the germline V gene (reference sequence). The CDR3 spans 14 residues. As DNA, the CDR3 is TGCAGCCCCCAAGAGCCCGGCATCCAAGAGACCCAGTACTTC. Its protein is CSPQEPGIQETQYF.

The chain joins TRBV19 to TRBJ2-6; 14 bases are shared with TRBD2. After removal of 7 bases from V and 4 bases from J, the junction contained 9 bases not matched to a gene. The germline V gene has CDR1 LNHDA and CDR2 SQIVND (reference sequence). This CDR3 spans 18 amino acids. CDR3: CASTLTSGRVSGANVLTF. The CDR3 bases are TGTGCCAGTACCCTGACTAGCGGGAGGGTCTCCGGGGCCAACGTCCTGACTTTC.

This clonotype has only a few counts. The chain uses TRBV6-2 or TRBV6-3 and TRBJ2-5; 8 bases line up with TRBD2. Trimming removed 7 bases from V and 2 bases from J; junction bases left unmatched: 9. The V gene's germline CDR1 is MNHEY and CDR2 SVGEGT. This CDR3 is built from 15 residues. CDR3 loop: CASNQPGGRQETQYF. The CDR3 coding sequence is TGTGCCAGCAACCAACCAGGCGGGAGGCAAGAGACCCAGTACTTC.

The CDR3 region is CASTLLSSAGELFF. In DNA, the CDR3 is TGTGCCAGCACCCTGTTGTCAAGTGCCGGGGAGCTGTTTTTT. The chain employs TRBV11-1 and TRBJ2-2; D is unclear. The length of the CDR3 is 14 residues. V lost 7 bases and J 6 bases, leaving 15 bases between the germline ends. CDR1 and CDR2 (germline): SGHAT, FQDESV (reference sequence).

The chain links TRBV18 to TRBJ2-7; D is possibly TRBD1 (6 bases). Germline CDR1 KGHSH, CDR2 LQKENI. This CDR3 has 14 amino acids. V shed 0 bases and J shed 4 bases, with 10 bases lying between them. The CDR3 sequence is CASSPPTGLYEQYF. CDR3 coding DNA: TGTGCCAGCTCACCACCGACAGGCTTATACGAGCAGTACTTC. The full variable domain, completed using reference TRBV18 and TRBJ2-7, is NAGVMQNPRHLVRRRGQEARLRCSPMKGHSHVYWYRQLPEEGLKFMVYLQKENIIDESGMPKERFSAEFPKEGPSILRIQQVVRGDSAAYFCASSPPTGLYEQYFGPGTRLTVT.